One sample yielded the 14 T cell receptor beta chains listed below, sequenced in a study of blood T cell repertoires in COVID-19. Data came from immunoSEQ multiplex PCR; TCRdb stores just in-frame clones and leaves some out. The data show approximately 70,000 clones, around 90% seen once. Sequencing was done on a sample of peripheral blood. The receptor set was obtained from a woman aged 45-59 years with acute or convalescent COVID-19.

The chain joins TRBV28 to TRBJ2-5, with TRBD2 identical over 8 bases. The CDR3 consists of 13 residues. Per germline, CDR1 MDHEN and CDR2 SYDVKM. V dropped 9 bases and J dropped 13; count of bases not matched to a gene: 16. CDR3: CASNPGGGPPGYF. CDR3 bases: TGTGCCAGTAACCCGGGGGGGGGTCCCCCGGGGTACTTC. The full variable domain, in which reference TRBV28 and TRBJ2-5 provide the parts outside the CDR3, is DVKVTQSSRYLVKRTGEKVFLECVQDMDHENMFWYRQDPGLGLRLIYFSYDVKMKEKGDIPEGYSVSREKKERFSLILESASTNQTSMYLCASNPGGGPPGYFGPGTRLLVL.

The chain combines TRBV3-1 (or the pseudogene TRBV3-2) with TRBJ1-2; weak D call: TRBD1 (6 bases). In germline, CDR1 is LGHDT, CDR2 YNNKEL (reference sequence). V was trimmed by 3 bases and J by 0 bases, leaving 11 bases between them. The CDR3 loop spans 15 amino acids. The CDR3 loop is CASSHRGTSNYGYTF. The CDR3 DNA reads TGTGCCAGCAGCCACAGGGGTACCTCTAACTATGGCTACACCTTC.

This CDR3 reads CASSSMGPTSNEQFF. As DNA, the CDR3 is TGCGCCAGCAGTAGCATGGGGCCAACATCCAATGAGCAGTTCTTC. J is TRBJ2-1 and V is TRBV5-1; the D gene is possibly TRBD1 (5 bases). The CDR3 is made up of 15 amino acids. Germline V gene lookup returns CDR1 SGHRS and CDR2 YFSETQ. Trimming pared 5 bases from V and 6 bases from J, leaving 18 bases between.

The rearrangement joins TRBV15 to TRBJ1-2; weak D call: TRBD1 (5 bases). The CDR3 extends over 14 amino acids. Germline values: CDR1 LNHNV, CDR2 YYDKDF (reference sequence). The ends were cut back, 3 bases at V and 8 bases at J, with 16 bases in the middle. CDR3 amino acids: CATSSFPRGLGYTF. The CDR3 coding sequence is TGTGCCACCAGCAGTTTCCCCCGGGGGTTAGGCTACACCTTC. Drawing the rest from reference TRBV15 and TRBJ1-2, the complete variable domain is DAMVIQNPRYQVTQFGKPVTLSCSQTLNHNVMYWYQQKSSQAPKLLFHYYDKDFNNEADTPDNFQSRRPNTSFCFLDIRSPGLGDTAMYLCATSSFPRGLGYTFGSGTRLTVV.

The chain employs TRBV12-5 and TRBJ1-4; maybe TRBD1 (6 bases). The ends were cut back, 6 bases at V and 7 bases at J, with 18 bases in the middle. CDR3 size: 15 residues. Germline loops: CDR1 LGHNT, CDR2 FRNRAP. CDR3 loop: CASGPSRGGFEKLFF. The CDR3 bases are TGTGCTAGTGGCCCCTCCAGGGGAGGGTTTGAAAAACTGTTTTTT.

The V gene is TRBV28, the J gene TRBJ1-5; D possibly corresponds to TRBD1 (6 bases). V dropped 3 bases and J dropped 5 bases, with 14 bases sitting between them. CDR1 is MDHEN, CDR2 SYDVKM, per germline. This CDR3 comprises 15 residues. The CDR3 loop reads CASSLGGRDDQPQHF. CDR3 nucleotides: TGTGCCAGCAGTTTGGGGGGGCGCGACGATCAGCCCCAGCATTTT.

This clone was found once. V and J are TRBV10-3 and TRBJ1-1, with D unresolved. In germline, CDR1 is ENHRY, CDR2 SYGVKD. Trimming removed 0 bases at V and 1 base at J, with 6 bases between. This CDR3 is built from 14 residues. The CDR3 DNA sequence: TGTGCCATCAGTGAGTCGGCGGCGAACACTGAAGCTTTCTTT. This codes for CAISESAANTEAFF.

Only one count was recorded for this clone. The rearrangement links TRBV5-4 to TRBJ2-3; 14 nucleotides align to TRBD2. The ends lost 1 base at V and 2 bases at J; junction bases unmatched: 3. Germline CDR1 is SGHNT and CDR2 is YYREEE (reference sequence). The CDR3 is 17 amino acids. CDR3 protein: CASSLRTSGGITDTQYF. In DNA, the CDR3 is TGTGCCAGCAGCTTGAGGACTAGCGGGGGGATCACAGATACGCAGTATTTT.

The gene calls are TRBV6-5 and TRBJ2-3, with TRBD2 identical over 9 bases. V shed 5 bases, J shed 5 bases, and the junction held 8 bases outside the gene matches. Germline V gives CDR1 MNHEY, CDR2 SVGAGI. The CDR3 has 15 amino acids. CDR3 DNA sequence: TGTGCCAGCAGTCCTACGGGACTAGCCGTAGATACGCAGTATTTT. The encoded protein is CASSPTGLAVDTQYF.

This chain uses TRBV30 with TRBJ2-1; D call uncertain. Trimming took off 8 bases at V and 3 bases at J, with 20 bases between the two ends. The CDR3 loop spans 15 amino acids. CDR1 and CDR2 from the germline V gene are GTSNPN and SVGIG (reference sequence). The chain's CDR3 is CAGEKSETSYNEQFF. The CDR3, as DNA: TGTGCCGGAGAGAAGAGTGAAACCAGCTACAATGAGCAGTTCTTC. The full variable domain, with the rest looked up from reference TRBV30 and TRBJ2-1, is SQTIHQWPATLVQPVGSPLSLECTVEGTSNPNLYWYRQAAGRGLQLLFYSVGIGQISSEVPQNLSASRPQDRQFILSSKKLLLSDSGFYLCAGEKSETSYNEQFFGPGTRLTVL.

This rearrangement joins TRBV28 to TRBJ2-1, with TRBD1 identical over 9 bases. Germline trimming cut 3 bases from V and 11 bases from J; bases unmatched to any gene: 11. Germline CDR1 reads MDHEN; CDR2 reads SYDVKM. The CDR3 loop spans 15 amino acids. As DNA, the CDR3 is TGTGCCAGCAGTTTCGGGGGGACAGGGATAACCAAGCAGTTCTTC. This gives the protein CASSFGGTGITKQFF.

The V and J genes are TRBV29-1 and TRBJ2-2; 7 bases fit TRBD1. The CDR3 has 15 amino acids. V lost 7 bases to trimming and J lost 7 bases; unmatched junction nucleotides: 15. Germline V gene data show CDR1 as SQVTM and CDR2 as ANQGSEA. CDR3 DNA sequence: TGCAGCGCGATGACAGGGTTGGGCATATACGGGGAGCTGTTTTTT. Encoded protein: CSAMTGLGIYGELFF.

CDR3 coding DNA: TGCAGCGTTGTTTGGGACAGGGACTACAATGAGCAGTTCTTC. Translated: CSVVWDRDYNEQFF. The V call is TRBV29-1, the J call TRBJ2-1; 9 bases fit TRBD1. This CDR3 has 14 amino acids. Germline trimming cut 4 bases from V and 3 bases from J; bases unmatched to any gene: 4. Germline V gene data show CDR1 as SQVTM and CDR2 as ANQGSEA.

V usage is TRBV28 and J usage is TRBJ1-2; D not certain. The ends were cut back, 5 bases at V and 5 bases at J, with 9 bases in the middle. The length of the CDR3 is 12 residues. The germline V gene encodes CDR1 MDHEN and CDR2 SYDVKM. DNA for the CDR3: TGTGCCAGCAGTAGTACGCAGTATGGCTACACCTTC. Its protein is CASSSTQYGYTF.